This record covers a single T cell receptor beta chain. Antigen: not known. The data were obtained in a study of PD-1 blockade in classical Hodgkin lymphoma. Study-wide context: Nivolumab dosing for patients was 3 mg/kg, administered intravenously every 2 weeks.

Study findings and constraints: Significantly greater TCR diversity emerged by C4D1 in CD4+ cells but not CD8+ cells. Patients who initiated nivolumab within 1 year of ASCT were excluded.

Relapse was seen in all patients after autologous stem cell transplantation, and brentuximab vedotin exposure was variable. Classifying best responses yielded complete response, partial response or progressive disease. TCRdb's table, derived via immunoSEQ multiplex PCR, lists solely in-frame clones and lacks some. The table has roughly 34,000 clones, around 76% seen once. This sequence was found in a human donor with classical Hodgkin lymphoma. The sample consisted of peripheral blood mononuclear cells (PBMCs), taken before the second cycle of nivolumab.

The CDR3 nucleotides are TGTGCCAGCAGCTTAGAGGCGTACAATGAGCAGTTCTTC. Its translation: CASSLEAYNEQFF. The J gene is TRBJ2-1, the V gene TRBV7-2; D gene ambiguous. Trimming removed 1 base from V and 4 bases from J, with 5 bases in between. CDR3 length equals 13 residues. The germline V gene encodes CDR1 SGHTA and CDR2 FQGNSA.